This entry concerns a single T cell receptor beta chain. The antigen is not known. The sample is drawn from a study of shared clonotypes between healthy human individuals. Study-level results: Non-shared clonotypes had lower generation probabilities than those shared by all four donors. Approximately 5% of naive CD4 clonotypes were shared across four donors. Sorted-subset sequencing was shown by rarefaction to be incomplete despite large depth.

Sequenced by immunoSEQ multiplex PCR; TCRdb stores in-frame clones only, minus some. The table shows roughly 2.5 million clones, with just over 90% occurring only once. Germline CDR1 is SGDLS and CDR2 is YYNGEE. The CDR3 extends over 20 amino acids. The junction had 13 bases not matched to a gene; V was cut back by 0 bases and J by 0 bases. The specimen sequenced was naive CD4+ T cells sorted from blood. The subset denotes: CD45RA+ positively selected. The V call is TRBV9, the J call TRBJ1-3; 9 bases map to TRBD1. The source is a man younger than 30 in good health. The CDR3 DNA reads TGTGCCAGCAGCGTAGCTTGGGGGTCGGGACAGGGCCTCTCTGGAAACACCATATATTTT. This codes for CASSVAWGSGQGLSGNTIYF. The variable domain in full, completed from reference TRBV9 and TRBJ1-3, reads DSGVTQTPKHLITATGQRVTLRCSPRSGDLSVYWYQQSLDQGLQFLIQYYNGEERAKGNILERFSAQQFPDLHSELNLSSLELGDSALYFCASSVAWGSGQGLSGNTIYFGEGSWLTVV.